Presented here are 23 T cell receptor beta chains from one specimen sequenced in a study of control samples from healthy donors and cancer patients. This table comes from immunoSEQ multiplex PCR, and its TCRdb copy is limited to in-frame clones, with some not included. The sample lists about 42,000 clones; 70% to 90% were seen once. Sequencing was done on a sample of blood. These receptors originate from a man aged 55 to 70 in good health.

The V and J genes are TRBV2 and TRBJ2-1; 8 positions agree with TRBD2. Germline CDR1 SNHLY, CDR2 FYNNEI. V gave up 6 bases and J gave up 6 bases; unmatched junction bases: 4. The CDR3 loop spans 13 amino acids. CDR3: CASRAGTSNEQFF. The CDR3 bases are TGTGCCAGCAGAGCCGGGACTAGCAATGAGCAGTTCTTC.

This chain connects TRBV24-1 to TRBJ1-4; tentative D call: TRBD1 (6 bases). This CDR3 is 13 amino acids long. Germline V lookup: CDR1 KGHDR, CDR2 SFDVKD. Trimming left V 9 bases short and J 8 bases short, with 15 bases between. The CDR3 region is CATSEGGREKLFF. In DNA form, the CDR3 reads TGTGCCACCTCTGAAGGGGGTCGGGAAAAACTGTTTTTT.

The chain recombines TRBV6-1 with TRBJ1-5; D remains unclear. CDR3 length: 11 residues. Trimming left V 2 bases short and J 11 bases short, with 7 bases between. Germline-derived CDR1 and CDR2 are MNHNS and SASEGT. CDR3 residues: CASSEQRAQHF. Here the CDR3 DNA reads TGTGCCAGCAGTGAACAGAGGGCCCAGCATTTT.

This chain links TRBV4-3 with TRBJ1-1; tentatively, D is TRBD1 (6 bases). There are 15 residues in the CDR3. Trimming left V 4 bases short and J 5 bases short, with 17 bases between. The germline V gene encodes CDR1 LGHNA and CDR2 YSLEER. For the CDR3, the DNA is TGCGCCAGCAGCCGGGGGGCTCGGATGGGAACTGAAGCTTTCTTT. It is translated as CASSRGARMGTEAFF.

This clone was found once. The genes are TRBV5-4 and TRBJ2-2, with D perhaps TRBD1 or TRBD2 (5 bases each). The CDR3 has 15 residues. CDR1 SGHNT and CDR2 YYREEE come from the germline V gene (reference sequence). The V end was cut by 4 bases, the J end by 0 bases, with 10 bases between. This CDR3 reads CASSPGRPNTGELFF. CDR3 nucleotide sequence: TGTGCCAGCAGCCCGGGACGCCCGAACACCGGGGAGCTGTTTTTT.

V and J are TRBV6-6 and TRBJ1-5; TRBD1 matches at 7 bases. CDR3 length: 16 amino acids. CDR1 MNHNY and CDR2 SVGAGI come from the germline V gene (reference sequence). The trim removed 0 bases at V and 1 base at J, leaving 3 bases unmatched. The CDR3 region is CASSYSRDRSNQPQHF. Here the CDR3 DNA reads TGTGCCAGCAGTTACTCGAGGGACAGAAGCAATCAGCCCCAGCATTTT.

This clone was picked up one time. V is TRBV7-9 and J is TRBJ1-2, with D perhaps TRBD1 (6 bases). With 5 bases removed from V and 5 bases from J, the gap between germline ends came to 9 bases. The CDR3 is 12 amino acids. Germline V lookup: CDR1 SEHNR, CDR2 FQNEAQ (reference sequence). The CDR3 protein is CASSLGQYGYTF. CDR3 bases: TGTGCCAGCAGCCTCGGACAGTATGGCTACACCTTC.

The gene calls are TRBV6-5 and TRBJ1-2; no firm D call. V was cut by 6 bases and J by 2 bases, with 7 bases left in between. Germline V gene data show CDR1 as MNHEY and CDR2 as SVGAGI. The CDR3 runs to 12 residues. The CDR3 bases are TGTGCCAGCAGCCGGGAGAACTATGGCTACACCTTC. Its protein is CASSRENYGYTF.

The chain recombines TRBV28 with TRBJ2-7; 8 bases map to TRBD2. Germline values: CDR1 MDHEN, CDR2 SYDVKM. The trim removed 1 base at V and 4 bases at J, leaving 6 bases unmatched. The CDR3 sequence is 15 residues long. The CDR3 spells CASSLYKREKYEQYF. CDR3 coding DNA: TGTGCCAGCAGTTTATATAAGCGGGAGAAGTACGAGCAGTACTTC.

This clone was detected a few times. The CDR3 is CASRQGVGRGRGTQYF. The DNA for the CDR3 is TGCGCCAGCAGACAGGGGGTAGGCAGGGGGCGCGGGACCCAGTACTTC. The chain carries TRBV4-1 and TRBJ2-5; TRBD1 aligns across 8 bases. The CDR3 spans 16 residues. Germline lookup yields CDR1 MGHRA and CDR2 YSYEKL. Trimming removed 6 bases from V and 7 bases from J; junction bases left unmatched: 16.

The chain employs TRBV29-1 and TRBJ1-5; no firm D call. CDR1 is SQVTM, CDR2 ANQGSEA, per germline. The V gene lost 5 bases and the J gene lost 5 bases, with 13 bases spanning the gap. This CDR3 is 13 amino acids long. CDR3 in amino acids: CSVLVTKDQPQHF. DNA for the CDR3: TGCAGCGTTTTAGTTACTAAGGATCAGCCCCAGCATTTT.

The chain combines TRBV5-1 with TRBJ2-1; a weak D match, TRBD1 (6 bases). Between the trimmed V and J ends, which lost 1 base and 9 bases, there was a span of 17 bases. The germline V gene encodes CDR1 SGHRS and CDR2 YFSETQ. There are 15 residues in the CDR3. DNA for the CDR3: TGCGCCAGCAGCTTGAGAACAGGGTATGGCGGTGAGCAGTTCTTC. Translating gives CASSLRTGYGGEQFF.

The chain employs TRBV3-1 (or the pseudogene TRBV3-2) and TRBJ2-7; D not resolved. The CDR3 is made up of 12 amino acids. CDR1 LGHDT and CDR2 YNNKEL come from the germline V gene (reference sequence). V was cut by 4 bases and J by 6 bases, with 10 bases left in between. Here the CDR3 DNA reads TGTGCCAGCAGCCTACTTAAGAGCGAGCAGTACTTC. This sequence encodes CASSLLKSEQYF.

J is TRBJ2-7 and V is TRBV28; possible D gene TRBD2, 6 bases. V lost 2 bases and J 3 bases, leaving 8 bases between the germline ends. This CDR3 comprises 13 residues. The germline CDR1 and CDR2 sequences are MDHEN and SYDVKM. The CDR3 loop is CASSLAGYYEQYF. The CDR3 bases are TGTGCCAGCAGTTTAGCGGGATACTACGAGCAGTACTTC.

This chain connects TRBV5-1 to TRBJ2-1; perhaps TRBD2 as D (6 bases). V lost 0 bases and J 8 bases, leaving 18 bases between the germline ends. The length of the CDR3 is 16 residues. Germline lookup yields CDR1 SGHRS and CDR2 YFSETQ. This CDR3 is CASSLELALWGDEQFF. The CDR3, as DNA: TGCGCCAGCAGCTTGGAACTAGCACTATGGGGGGATGAGCAGTTCTTC.

This sequence joins TRBV7-6 and TRBJ1-1; TRBD1 might be the D (6 bases). The length of the CDR3 is 14 residues. V was shortened by 5 bases and J by 5 bases, with 15 bases between the two germline ends. Germline V gene data show CDR1 as SGHVS and CDR2 as FNYEAQ. CDR3 nucleotides: TGTGCCAGCAGCCGTAAACAGGGAGGGACTGAAGCTTTCTTT. Its translation: CASSRKQGGTEAFF.

CDR3 sequence: CASSAQEYQPQHF. CDR3 bases: TGTGCCAGCAGTGCCCAGGAATATCAGCCCCAGCATTTT. The V gene is TRBV2, the J gene TRBJ1-5; D call uncertain. Germline-derived CDR1 and CDR2 are SNHLY and FYNNEI. V was clipped by 4 bases and J by 5 bases, with 9 bases between them. CDR3 length equals 13 residues. The full variable domain, with the rest looked up from reference TRBV2 and TRBJ1-5, is EPEVTQTPSHQVTQMGQEVILRCVPISNHLYFYWYRQILGQKVEFLVSFYNNEISEKSEIFDDQFSVERPDGSNFTLKIRSTKLEDSAMYFCASSAQEYQPQHFGDGTRLSIL.

V is TRBV7-6 and J is TRBJ2-3; TRBD2 matches 7 bases. CDR1 and CDR2 from the germline V gene are SGHVS and FNYEAQ. The CDR3 has 16 residues. V lost 1 base to trimming and J lost 4 bases; unmatched junction nucleotides: 8. The CDR3 DNA reads as TGTGCCAGCAGCTTAGGAGTCGGCGGGAGCTCAGATACGCAGTATTTT. Amino acid sequence: CASSLGVGGSSDTQYF.

In its sample, this clone was seen a few times. The chain has TRBV11-2 and TRBJ2-7; D unresolved. The CDR3 loop spans 17 amino acids. CDR1 is SGHAT and CDR2 is FQNNGV in the germline V gene. Trimming removed 1 base at V and 1 base at J, with 17 bases between. CDR3 sequence (DNA): TGTGCCAGCAGCTTAGTTTCTGCGGCCGTGGGGTCCTACGAGCAGTACTTC. Protein sequence: CASSLVSAAVGSYEQYF. Complete variable domain (other parts from reference TRBV11-2 and TRBJ2-7): EAGVAQSPRYKIIEKRQSVAFWCNPISGHATLYWYQQILGQGPKLLIQFQNNGVVDDSQLPKDRFSAERLKGVDSTLKIQPAKLEDSAVYLCASSLVSAAVGSYEQYFGPGTRLTVT.

The chain employs TRBV5-1 and TRBJ1-4; no clear D gene. Trimming stripped 0 bases from V and 11 bases from J, with 14 bases between. The germline CDR1 and CDR2 sequences are SGHRS and YFSETQ. The CDR3 is 14 residues long. CDR3 sequence (DNA): TGCGCCAGCAGCTTGGAGGCAGGAATGAGGAAACTGTTTTTT. Translation gives CASSLEAGMRKLFF.

V and J are TRBV6-5 and TRBJ2-1; D perhaps matches TRBD2 (6 bases). The germline V and J ends were trimmed by 2 bases and 8 bases, with 19 bases remaining between them. Germline CDR1 reads MNHEY; CDR2 reads SVGAGI. The CDR3 is made up of 16 amino acids. CDR3 region: CASSYPRLDSYYEQFF. The CDR3 DNA is TGTGCCAGCAGTTACCCCAGACTAGACTCATACTATGAGCAGTTCTTC.

The chain is built from TRBV19 and TRBJ2-2; D is perhaps TRBD1 (6 bases). V shed 0 bases and J shed 6 bases, with 8 bases lying between them. CDR1 is LNHDA and CDR2 is SQIVND in the germline V gene (reference sequence). The CDR3 contains 14 residues. The CDR3 DNA sequence: TGTGCCAGTAGTATAGACAGGGGAGCCGGGGAGCTGTTTTTT. Amino acid sequence: CASSIDRGAGELFF.

Many counts were recorded for this clone. This chain uses TRBV7-3 with TRBJ2-3; D perhaps matches TRBD2 (6 bases). Trimming removed 3 bases at V and 0 bases at J, with 16 bases between. From germline, CDR1 is SGHTA and CDR2 FQGTGA. The length of the CDR3 is 17 residues. Here the CDR3 DNA reads TGTGCCAGCAGCTTGACCCCTAGCGCCTTTAGCACAGATACGCAGTATTTT. Protein product: CASSLTPSAFSTDTQYF.